This paragraph covers one TCR beta chain sequence. Its target antigen remains unknown. Base qualities are not provided; no much larger clone lies one nucleotide away. The CDR3 regions of human TCRbeta chains were analyzed by immunosequencing. From the authors' description of their analysis: Repertoire TCRs were matched against a reference library of SARS-CoV-2-specific TCRs generated with the MIRA antigen-specificity platform. Breadth was defined as the fraction of unique TCRs that were SARS-CoV-2-associated. Depth was defined as the fraction of total T cells that were SARS-CoV-2-associated. Using the MIRA data, each spike-specific TCR was assigned both to the spike region to which the TCR was reactive and to a CD4 or CD8 class. Log10-transformed breadth and depth values were compared by one-way ANOVA with Sidak's multiple comparisons tests. TCRdb took over this immuneACCESS table, retaining in-frame rearrangements with V and J assigned. Such tables are incomplete; in checked studies, under half of the missing clones stem from an unresolved V gene, and the remainder is unexplained. From that table come the V and J calls and clone size; the DNA was used to work out D and trimming. Across this sample there are 100,000 or so clones, with nearly 90% seen only once. Around 2.7% of the sample goes to the ten largest clones.

Interpreted using the paper, the time point label stands for: baseline before first vaccination. Vaccinee samples were obtained from the UK trials COV001 and COV002, which included a single-blind randomized controlled phase 2/3 trial of AZD1222 (ChAdOx1 nCoV-19) in healthy adults. For TCRbeta chain sequencing, PBMC samples were collected from trial participants at day 0 and at day 28 after the second dose. This entry belongs to a study of T cell responses to AZD1222 COVID-19 vaccine (dated by TCRdb to the early 2020s). Regarding the study in general: AZD1222 recipients whose second dose came at about 4 weeks and those whose second dose came at about 12 weeks were combined into one group, since spike-specific TCR depth and breadth did not differ between the two schedules. TCR sequencing was performed for 230 to 250 trial participants, of whom some 200 were given two doses of AZD1222 and around 25 were given two doses of MenACWY control vaccine. Enrollment into the trials was organized by age into subgroups of 18-55, 56-69 and 70-plus years, and those subgroups contained about 160, 30 and 59 TCR-sequenced participants, respectively. Overall results and qualifications from the work: After two AZD1222 doses, both the breadth and the depth of spike-specific TCRs were significantly higher than at day 0 and than in MenACWY recipients. The 56-69-year group was small, and its depth increase did not reach significance, likely because of low power. Epitopes outside the regions mutated in the B.1.351 and B.1.1.7 variants were reportedly recognized by nearly half of the unique spike-specific TCRs. Because no day 14 peak-response samples were available, repertoires were characterized only after the peak T cell response. Participants were mostly white British and included more females than males, and it was suggested by the authors that clonal diversity may have been underestimated. Conclusions about previously exposed vaccinees are limited, since just 5 or 6 AZD1222 recipients were seropositive for SARS-CoV-2 at baseline. CD4 TCRs associated with the vaccine covered the entire spike protein, and the dominant responses were in regions 160-218 and 743-854.

The CDR3 runs 14 residues from the cysteine to the phenylalanine. Just the 42-base CDR3 DNA is kept, in frame starting at base 1. The clonotype originates from an adult in good health. The chain couples TRBV21-1 to TRBJ1-5; the table's D gene call, TRBD1, was not cross checked with the DNA. TRBV21-1 represents a pseudogene. The source material was peripheral blood, sampled on day 0 of AZD1222 vaccination. Here is the DNA: TGTGCCAGCAGCTACTACAGGGGAAGTCAGCCCCAGCATTTT. The encoded protein is CASSYYRGSQPQHF.